The present T cell receptor (beta chain) was sequenced within a study of T cells in Graves' hyperthyroidism and ophthalmopathy. This clonotype was observed a handful of times. V lost 7 bases, J lost 3 bases, and 15 bases lay in between. The CDR3 length is 14 residues. Germline values: CDR1 SNHLY, CDR2 FYNNEI. The TCR beta CDR3 regions underwent amplification using RNA transcripts as the source. The primer set for the first-round RT-PCR of the TCR CDR3 was HTBI. TCRdb independently ran MiXCR on the multiplex PCR reads; one entry per CDR3 protein. The data hold under 700,000 distinct CDR3 sequences, with 40% to 55% observed a single time.

The sample consisted of peripheral blood or thyroid tissue (not recorded which). This rearrangement joins TRBV2 to TRBJ1-2; a possible D gene is TRBD1 (5 bases). The source is a woman under 30 with Graves' hyperthyroidism. The CDR3 DNA follows: TGTGCCAGCAAAGAAAGGGGTGGTGACTATGGCTACACCTTC. It yields the protein CASKERGGDYGYTF.